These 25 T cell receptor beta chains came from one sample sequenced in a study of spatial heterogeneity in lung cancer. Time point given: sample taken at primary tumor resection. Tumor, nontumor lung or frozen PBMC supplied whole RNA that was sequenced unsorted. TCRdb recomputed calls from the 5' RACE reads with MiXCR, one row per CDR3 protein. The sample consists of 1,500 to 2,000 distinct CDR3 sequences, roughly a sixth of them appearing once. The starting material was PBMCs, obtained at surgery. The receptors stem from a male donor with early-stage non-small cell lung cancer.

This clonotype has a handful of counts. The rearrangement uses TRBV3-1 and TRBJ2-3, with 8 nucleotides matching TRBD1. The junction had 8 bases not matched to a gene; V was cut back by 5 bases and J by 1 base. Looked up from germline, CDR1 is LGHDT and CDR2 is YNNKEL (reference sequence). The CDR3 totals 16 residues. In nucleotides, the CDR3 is TGTGCCAGCAGCTACGGACAGGGAGGACGCACAGATACGCAGTATTTT. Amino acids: CASSYGQGGRTDTQYF.

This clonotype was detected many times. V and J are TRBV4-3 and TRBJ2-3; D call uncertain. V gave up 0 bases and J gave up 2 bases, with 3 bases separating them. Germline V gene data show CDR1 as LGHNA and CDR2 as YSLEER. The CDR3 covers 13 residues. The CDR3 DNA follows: TGCGCCAGCAGCCAAGAGATCACAGATACGCAGTATTTT. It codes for CASSQEITDTQYF.

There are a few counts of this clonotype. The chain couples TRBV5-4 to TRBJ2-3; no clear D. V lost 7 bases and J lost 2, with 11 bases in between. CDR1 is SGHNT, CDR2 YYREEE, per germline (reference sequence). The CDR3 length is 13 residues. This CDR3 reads CASHPTNTDTQYF. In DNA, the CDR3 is TGTGCCAGCCATCCGACGAACACAGATACGCAGTATTTT.

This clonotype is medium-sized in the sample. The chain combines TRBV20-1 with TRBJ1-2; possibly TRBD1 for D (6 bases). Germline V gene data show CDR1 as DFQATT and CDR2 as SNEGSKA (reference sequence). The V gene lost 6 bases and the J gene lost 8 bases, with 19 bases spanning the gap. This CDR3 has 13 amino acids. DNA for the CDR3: TGCAGTGCCACCCAGGCAGGGGAGATCGGCTACACCTTC. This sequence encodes CSATQAGEIGYTF.

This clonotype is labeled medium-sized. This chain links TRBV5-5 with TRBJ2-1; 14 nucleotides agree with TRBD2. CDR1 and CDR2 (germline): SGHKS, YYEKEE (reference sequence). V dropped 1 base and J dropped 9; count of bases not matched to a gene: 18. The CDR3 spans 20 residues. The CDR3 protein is CASSLSRSGTSGSFWVEQFF. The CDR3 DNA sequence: TGTGCCAGCAGCTTGAGTCGATCCGGGACTAGCGGGAGTTTTTGGGTTGAGCAGTTCTTC.

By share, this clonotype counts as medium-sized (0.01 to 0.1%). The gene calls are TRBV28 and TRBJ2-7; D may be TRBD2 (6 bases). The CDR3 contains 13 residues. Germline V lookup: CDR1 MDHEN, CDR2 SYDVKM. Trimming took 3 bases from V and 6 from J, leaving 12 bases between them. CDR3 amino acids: CASSLEGIREQYF. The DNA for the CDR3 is TGTGCCAGCAGTTTGGAGGGAATCCGCGAGCAGTACTTC.

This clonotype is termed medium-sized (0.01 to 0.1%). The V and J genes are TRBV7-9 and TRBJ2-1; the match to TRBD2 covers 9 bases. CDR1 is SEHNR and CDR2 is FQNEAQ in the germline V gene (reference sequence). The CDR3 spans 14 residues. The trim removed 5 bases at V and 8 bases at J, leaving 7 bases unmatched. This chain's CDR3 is CASSISGRGDEQFF. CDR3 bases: TGTGCCAGCAGCATTAGCGGGAGAGGCGATGAGCAGTTCTTC.

CDR3 DNA: TGCAGCGGCAGGGAATATTCCACAGATACGCAGTATTTT. Protein sequence: CSGREYSTDTQYF. The chain combines TRBV20-1 with TRBJ2-3; D perhaps matches TRBD1 (5 bases). This CDR3 has 13 amino acids. Germline assignment: CDR1 DFQATT and CDR2 SNEGSKA (reference sequence).

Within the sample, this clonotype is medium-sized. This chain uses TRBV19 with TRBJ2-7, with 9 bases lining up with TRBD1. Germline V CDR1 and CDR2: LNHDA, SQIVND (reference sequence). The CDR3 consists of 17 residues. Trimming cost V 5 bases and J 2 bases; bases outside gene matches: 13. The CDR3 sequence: CASSLSITGGSAYEQYF. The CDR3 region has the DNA TGTGCCAGTAGTCTTTCGATAACAGGGGGCAGCGCCTACGAGCAGTACTTC. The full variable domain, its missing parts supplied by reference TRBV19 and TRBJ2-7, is DGGITQSPKYLFRKEGQNVTLSCEQNLNHDAMYWYRQDPGQGLRLIYYSQIVNDFQKGDIAEGYSVSREKKESFPLTVTSAQKNPTAFYLCASSLSITGGSAYEQYFGPGTRLTVT.

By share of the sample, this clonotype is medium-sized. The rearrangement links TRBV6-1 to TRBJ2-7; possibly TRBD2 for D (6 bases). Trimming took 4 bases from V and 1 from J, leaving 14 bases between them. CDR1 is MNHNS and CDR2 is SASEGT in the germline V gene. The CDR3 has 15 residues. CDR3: CASSVTRTLSYEQYF. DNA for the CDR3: TGTGCCAGCAGTGTGACTAGAACCCTTTCCTACGAGCAGTACTTC.

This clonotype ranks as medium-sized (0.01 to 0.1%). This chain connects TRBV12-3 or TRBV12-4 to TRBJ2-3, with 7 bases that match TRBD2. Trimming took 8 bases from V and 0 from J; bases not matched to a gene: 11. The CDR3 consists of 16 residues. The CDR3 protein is CASSPRPRGSTDTQYF. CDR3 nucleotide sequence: TGTGCCAGCTCCCCACGCCCGCGGGGGAGCACAGATACGCAGTATTTT.

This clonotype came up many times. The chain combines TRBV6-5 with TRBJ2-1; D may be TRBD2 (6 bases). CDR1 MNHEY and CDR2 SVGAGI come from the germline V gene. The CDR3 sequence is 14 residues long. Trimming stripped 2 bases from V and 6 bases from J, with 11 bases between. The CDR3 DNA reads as TGTGCCAGCAGTTACCGACGGGGAGGCAATGAGCAGTTCTTC. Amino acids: CASSYRRGGNEQFF.

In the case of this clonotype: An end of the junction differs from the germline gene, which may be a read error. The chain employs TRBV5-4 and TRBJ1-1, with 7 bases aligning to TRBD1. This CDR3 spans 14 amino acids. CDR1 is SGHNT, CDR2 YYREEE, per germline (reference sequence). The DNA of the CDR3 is TGTGCCAGCAGCCAAGACAGGGCAGACACTGAAGCCTTCTTT. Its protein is CASSQDRADTEAFF. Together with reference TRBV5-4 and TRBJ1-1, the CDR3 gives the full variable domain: ETGVTQSPTHLIKTRGQQVTLRCSSQSGHNTVSWYQQALGQGPQFIFQYYREEENGRGNFPPRFSGLQFPNYSSELNVNALELDDSALYLCASSQDRADTEAFFGQGTRLTVV.

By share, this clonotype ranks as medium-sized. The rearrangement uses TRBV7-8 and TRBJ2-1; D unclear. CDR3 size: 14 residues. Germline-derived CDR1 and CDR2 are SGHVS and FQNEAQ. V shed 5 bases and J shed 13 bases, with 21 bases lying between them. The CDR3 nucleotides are TGTGCCAGCAGCCTCACTCTGGCGGCCCCAATACAGTTCTTC. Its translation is CASSLTLAAPIQFF.

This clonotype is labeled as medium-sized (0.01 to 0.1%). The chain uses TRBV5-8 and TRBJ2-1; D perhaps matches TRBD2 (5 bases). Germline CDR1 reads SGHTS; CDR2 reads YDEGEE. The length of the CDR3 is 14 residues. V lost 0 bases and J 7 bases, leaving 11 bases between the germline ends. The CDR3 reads CASSLGFGGNEQFF. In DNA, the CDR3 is TGTGCCAGCAGCTTGGGGTTTGGAGGAAATGAGCAGTTCTTC.

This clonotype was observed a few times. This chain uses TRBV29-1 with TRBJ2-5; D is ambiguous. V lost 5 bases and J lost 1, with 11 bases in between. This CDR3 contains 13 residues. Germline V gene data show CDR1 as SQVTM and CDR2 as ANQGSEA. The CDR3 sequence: CSVWSQLQETQYF. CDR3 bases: TGCAGCGTTTGGTCACAGCTCCAAGAGACCCAGTACTTC.

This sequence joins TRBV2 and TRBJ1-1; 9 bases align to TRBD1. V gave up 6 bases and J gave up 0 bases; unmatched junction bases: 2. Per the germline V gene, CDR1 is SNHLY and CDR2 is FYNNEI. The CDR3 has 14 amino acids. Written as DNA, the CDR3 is TGTGCCAGCAGAGGACAGGGGTTGAACACTGAAGCTTTCTTT. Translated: CASRGQGLNTEAFF.

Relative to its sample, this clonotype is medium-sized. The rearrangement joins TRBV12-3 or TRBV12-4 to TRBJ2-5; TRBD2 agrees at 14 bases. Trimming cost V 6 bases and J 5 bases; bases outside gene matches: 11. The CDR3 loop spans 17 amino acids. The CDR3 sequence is CASSPGTSGSATETQYF. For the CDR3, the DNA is TGTGCCAGCAGCCCCGGGACTAGCGGGAGTGCTACTGAGACCCAGTACTTC.

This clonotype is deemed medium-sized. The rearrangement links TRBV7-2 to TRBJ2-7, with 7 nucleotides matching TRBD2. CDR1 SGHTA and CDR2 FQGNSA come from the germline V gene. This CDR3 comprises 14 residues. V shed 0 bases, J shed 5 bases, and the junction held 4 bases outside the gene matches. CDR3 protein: CASSLAAGANEQYF. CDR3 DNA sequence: TGTGCCAGCAGCTTAGCGGCGGGAGCCAACGAGCAGTACTTC.

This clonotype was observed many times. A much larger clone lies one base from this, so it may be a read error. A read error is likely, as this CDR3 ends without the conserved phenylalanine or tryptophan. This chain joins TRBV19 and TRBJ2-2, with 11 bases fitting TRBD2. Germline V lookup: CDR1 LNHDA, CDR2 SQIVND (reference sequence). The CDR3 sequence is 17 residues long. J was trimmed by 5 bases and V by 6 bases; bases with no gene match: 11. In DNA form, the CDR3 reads TGTGCCAGTAGGGTCCGTAGCGGGAGGGCCTCGACCGGGGAGCTGTTTTCT. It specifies CASRVRSGRASTGELFS.

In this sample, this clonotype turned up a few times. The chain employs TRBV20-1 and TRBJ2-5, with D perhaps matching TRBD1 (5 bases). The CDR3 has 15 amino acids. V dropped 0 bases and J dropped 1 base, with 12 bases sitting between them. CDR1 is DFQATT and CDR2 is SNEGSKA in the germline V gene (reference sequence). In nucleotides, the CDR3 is TGCAGTGCTAGAGAGGCAGGGAAACCCCAAGAGACCCAGTACTTC. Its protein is CSAREAGKPQETQYF.

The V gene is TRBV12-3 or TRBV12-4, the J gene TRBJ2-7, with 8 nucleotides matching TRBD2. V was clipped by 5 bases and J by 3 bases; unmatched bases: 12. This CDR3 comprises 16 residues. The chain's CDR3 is CASSPPGSGSGYEQYF. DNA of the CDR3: TGTGCCAGCAGTCCCCCGGGGAGCGGGAGTGGCTACGAGCAGTACTTC.

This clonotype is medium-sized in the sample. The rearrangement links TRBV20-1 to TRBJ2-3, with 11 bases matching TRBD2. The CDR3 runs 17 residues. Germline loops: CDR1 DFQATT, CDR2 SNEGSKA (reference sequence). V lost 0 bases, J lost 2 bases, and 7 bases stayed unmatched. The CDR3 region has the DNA TGCAGTGCTAGAGAACGGTTAGCGGGAGGGCCCACAGATACGCAGTATTTT. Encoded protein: CSARERLAGGPTDTQYF.

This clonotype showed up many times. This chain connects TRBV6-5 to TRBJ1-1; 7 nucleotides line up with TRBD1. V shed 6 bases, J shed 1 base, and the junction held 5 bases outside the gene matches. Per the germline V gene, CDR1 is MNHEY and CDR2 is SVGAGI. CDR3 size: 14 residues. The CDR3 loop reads CASSYGQANTEAFF. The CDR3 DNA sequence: TGTGCCAGCAGCTACGGACAGGCGAACACTGAAGCTTTCTTT.

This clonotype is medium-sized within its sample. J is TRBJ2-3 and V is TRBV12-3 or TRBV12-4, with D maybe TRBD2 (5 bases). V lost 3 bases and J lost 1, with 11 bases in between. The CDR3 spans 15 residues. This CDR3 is CASSFPRGGTDTQYF. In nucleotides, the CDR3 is TGTGCCAGCAGTTTTCCCCGGGGAGGCACAGATACGCAGTATTTT.